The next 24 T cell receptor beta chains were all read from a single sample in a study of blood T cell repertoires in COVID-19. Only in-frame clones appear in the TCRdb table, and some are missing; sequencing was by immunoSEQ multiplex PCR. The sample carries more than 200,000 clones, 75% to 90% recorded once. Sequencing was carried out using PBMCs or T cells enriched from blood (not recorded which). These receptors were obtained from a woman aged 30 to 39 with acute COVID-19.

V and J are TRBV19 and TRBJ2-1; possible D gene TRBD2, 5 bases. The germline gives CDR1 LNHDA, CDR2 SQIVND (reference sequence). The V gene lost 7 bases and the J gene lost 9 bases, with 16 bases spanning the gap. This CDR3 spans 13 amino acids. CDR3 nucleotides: TGTGCCAGTACCTTCTTATCTGGAGGTGAGCAGTTCTTC. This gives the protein CASTFLSGGEQFF.

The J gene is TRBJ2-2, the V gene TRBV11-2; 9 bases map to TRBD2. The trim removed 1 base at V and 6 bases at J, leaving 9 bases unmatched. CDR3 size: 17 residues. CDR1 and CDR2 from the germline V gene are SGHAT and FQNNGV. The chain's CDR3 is CASSLVAGVGFSGELFF. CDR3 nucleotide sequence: TGTGCCAGCAGCTTAGTAGCGGGAGTTGGGTTCTCCGGGGAGCTGTTTTTT.

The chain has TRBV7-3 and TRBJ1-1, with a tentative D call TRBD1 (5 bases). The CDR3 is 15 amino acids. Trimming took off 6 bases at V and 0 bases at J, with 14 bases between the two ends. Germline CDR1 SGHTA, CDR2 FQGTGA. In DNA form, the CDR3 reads TGTGCCAGCAGTCCCGGAGGGACCCTGAACACTGAAGCTTTCTTT. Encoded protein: CASSPGGTLNTEAFF.

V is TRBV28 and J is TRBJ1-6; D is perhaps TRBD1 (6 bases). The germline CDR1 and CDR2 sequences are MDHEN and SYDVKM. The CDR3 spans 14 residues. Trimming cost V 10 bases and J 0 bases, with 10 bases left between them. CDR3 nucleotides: TGTGCCACCAACAGGGTCTCCTATAATTCACCCCTCCACTTT. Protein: CATNRVSYNSPLHF.

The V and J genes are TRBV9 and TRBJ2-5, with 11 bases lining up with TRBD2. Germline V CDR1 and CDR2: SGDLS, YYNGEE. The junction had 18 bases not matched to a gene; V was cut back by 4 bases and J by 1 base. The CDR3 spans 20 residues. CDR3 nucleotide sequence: TGTGCCAGCAGCCCATCGGGACTAGCGGACACCCAATTCCTCCAAGAGACCCAGTACTTC. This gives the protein CASSPSGLADTQFLQETQYF.

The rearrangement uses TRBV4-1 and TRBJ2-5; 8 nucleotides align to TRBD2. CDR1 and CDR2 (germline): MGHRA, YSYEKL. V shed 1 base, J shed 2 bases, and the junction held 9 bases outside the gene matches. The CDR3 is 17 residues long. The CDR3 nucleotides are TGCGCCAGCAGCCAAGCTTACTTAGGACTAGCACAAGAGACCCAGTACTTC. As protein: CASSQAYLGLAQETQYF.

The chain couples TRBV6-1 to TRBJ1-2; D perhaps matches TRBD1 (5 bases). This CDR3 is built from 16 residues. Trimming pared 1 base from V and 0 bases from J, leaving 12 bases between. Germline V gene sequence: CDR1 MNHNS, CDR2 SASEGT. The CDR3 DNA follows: TGTGCCAGCAGTGAAGGGTTCGGGGGGGCTAACTATGGCTACACCTTC. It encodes CASSEGFGGANYGYTF.

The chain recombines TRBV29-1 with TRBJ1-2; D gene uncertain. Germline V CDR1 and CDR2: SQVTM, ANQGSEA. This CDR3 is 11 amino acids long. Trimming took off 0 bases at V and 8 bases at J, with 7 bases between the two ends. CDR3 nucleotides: TGCAGCGTTGAAGATCGTAGCGGCTACACCTTC. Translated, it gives CSVEDRSGYTF. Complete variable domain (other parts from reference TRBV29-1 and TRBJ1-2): SAVISQKPSRDICQRGTSLTIQCQVDSQVTMMFWYRQQPGQSLTLIATANQGSEATYESGFVIDKFPISRPNLTFSTLTVSNMSPEDSSIYLCSVEDRSGYTFGSGTRLTVV.

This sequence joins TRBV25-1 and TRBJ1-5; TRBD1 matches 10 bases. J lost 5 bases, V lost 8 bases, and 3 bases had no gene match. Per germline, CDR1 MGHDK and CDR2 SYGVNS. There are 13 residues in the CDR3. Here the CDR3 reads CASRDRGYQPQHF. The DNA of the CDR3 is TGTGCCAGCCGGGACAGGGGATATCAGCCCCAGCATTTT. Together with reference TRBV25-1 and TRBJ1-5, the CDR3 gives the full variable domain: EADIYQTPRYLVIGTGKKITLECSQTMGHDKMYWYQQDPGMELHLIHYSYGVNSTEKGDLSSESTVSRIRTEHFPLTLESARPSHTSQYLCASRDRGYQPQHFGDGTRLSIL.

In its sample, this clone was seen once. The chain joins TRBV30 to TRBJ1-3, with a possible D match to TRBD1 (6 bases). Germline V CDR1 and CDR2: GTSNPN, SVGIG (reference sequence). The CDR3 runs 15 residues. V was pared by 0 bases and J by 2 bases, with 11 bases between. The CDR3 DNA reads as TGTGCCTGGAGTGTTTTCAGGGGCGCTGGAAACACCATATATTTT. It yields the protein CAWSVFRGAGNTIYF.

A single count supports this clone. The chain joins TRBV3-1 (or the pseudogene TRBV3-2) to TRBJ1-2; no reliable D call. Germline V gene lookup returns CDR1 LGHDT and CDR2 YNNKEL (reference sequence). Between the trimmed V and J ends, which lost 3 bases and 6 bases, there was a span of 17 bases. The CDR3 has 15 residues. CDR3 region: CASSQILRTEDGYTF. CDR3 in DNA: TGTGCCAGCAGCCAGATCTTACGGACTGAGGATGGCTACACCTTC.

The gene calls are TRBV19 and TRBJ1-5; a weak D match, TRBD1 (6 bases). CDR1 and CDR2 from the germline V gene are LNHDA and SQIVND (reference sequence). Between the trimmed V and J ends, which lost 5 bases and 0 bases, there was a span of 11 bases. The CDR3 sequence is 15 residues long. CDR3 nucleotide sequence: TGTGCCAGTAGTTTGACAGGACATAGCAATCAGCCCCAGCATTTT. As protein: CASSLTGHSNQPQHF.

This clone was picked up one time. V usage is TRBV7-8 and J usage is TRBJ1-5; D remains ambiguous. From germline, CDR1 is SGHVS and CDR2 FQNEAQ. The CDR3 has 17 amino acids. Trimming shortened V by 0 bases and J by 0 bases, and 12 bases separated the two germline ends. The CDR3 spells CASSLATAERSNQPQHF. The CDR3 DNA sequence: TGTGCCAGCAGCTTAGCCACAGCGGAGCGTAGCAATCAGCCCCAGCATTTT.

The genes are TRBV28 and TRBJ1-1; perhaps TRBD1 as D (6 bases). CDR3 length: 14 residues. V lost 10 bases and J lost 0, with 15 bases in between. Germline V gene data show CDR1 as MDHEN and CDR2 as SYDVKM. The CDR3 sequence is CATFRGQVNTEAFF. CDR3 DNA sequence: TGTGCCACGTTCCGGGGACAAGTGAACACTGAAGCTTTCTTT.

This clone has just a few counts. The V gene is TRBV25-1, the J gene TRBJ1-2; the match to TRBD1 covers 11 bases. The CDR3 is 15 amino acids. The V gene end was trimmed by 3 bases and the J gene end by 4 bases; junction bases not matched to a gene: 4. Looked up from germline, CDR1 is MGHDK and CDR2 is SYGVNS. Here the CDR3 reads CASSEVDRGLYGYTF. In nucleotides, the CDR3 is TGTGCCAGCAGTGAGGTGGACAGGGGGCTCTATGGCTACACCTTC.

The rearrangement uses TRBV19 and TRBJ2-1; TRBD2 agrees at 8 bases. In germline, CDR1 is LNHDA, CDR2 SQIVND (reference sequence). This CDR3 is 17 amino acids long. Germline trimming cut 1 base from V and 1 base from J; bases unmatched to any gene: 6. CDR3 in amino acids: CASSIVAGGGSYNEQFF. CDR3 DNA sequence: TGTGCCAGTAGTATAGTTGCGGGAGGTGGATCCTACAATGAGCAGTTCTTC.

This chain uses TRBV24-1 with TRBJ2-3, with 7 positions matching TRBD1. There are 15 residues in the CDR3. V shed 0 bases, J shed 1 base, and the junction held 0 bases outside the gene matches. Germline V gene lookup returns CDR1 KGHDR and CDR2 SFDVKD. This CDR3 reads CATSDLGQGTDTQYF. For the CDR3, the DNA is TGTGCCACCAGTGATTTGGGACAGGGCACAGATACGCAGTATTTT.

The CDR3 nucleotides read TGTGCTAGTGGTTTGGTCCCCGGGGGGCGGCAGGAGACCCAGTACTTC. This encodes CASGLVPGGRQETQYF. V usage is TRBV12-5 and J usage is TRBJ2-5, with D perhaps TRBD2 (7 bases). Germline values: CDR1 LGHNT, CDR2 FRNRAP. The length of the CDR3 is 16 residues. Trimming shortened V by 0 bases and J by 5 bases, and 16 bases separated the two germline ends.

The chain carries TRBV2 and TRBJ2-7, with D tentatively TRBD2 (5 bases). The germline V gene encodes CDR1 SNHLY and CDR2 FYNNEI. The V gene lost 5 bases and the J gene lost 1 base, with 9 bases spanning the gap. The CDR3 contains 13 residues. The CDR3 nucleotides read TGTGCCAGCAGTTGGGGAGTATCCTACGAGCAGTACTTC. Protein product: CASSWGVSYEQYF.

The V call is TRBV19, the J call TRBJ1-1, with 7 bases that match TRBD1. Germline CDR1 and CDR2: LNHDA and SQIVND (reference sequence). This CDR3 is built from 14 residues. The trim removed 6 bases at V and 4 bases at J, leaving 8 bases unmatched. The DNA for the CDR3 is TGTGCCAGTAGGGCCCAGGGGGGAGGCACTGAAGCTTTCTTT. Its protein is CASRAQGGGTEAFF.

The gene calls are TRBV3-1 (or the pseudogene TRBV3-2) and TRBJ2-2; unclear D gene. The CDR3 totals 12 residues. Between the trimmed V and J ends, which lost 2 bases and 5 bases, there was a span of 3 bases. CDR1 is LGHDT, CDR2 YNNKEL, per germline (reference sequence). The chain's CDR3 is CASSQLTGELFF. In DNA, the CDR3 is TGTGCCAGCAGCCAATTAACCGGGGAGCTGTTTTTT.

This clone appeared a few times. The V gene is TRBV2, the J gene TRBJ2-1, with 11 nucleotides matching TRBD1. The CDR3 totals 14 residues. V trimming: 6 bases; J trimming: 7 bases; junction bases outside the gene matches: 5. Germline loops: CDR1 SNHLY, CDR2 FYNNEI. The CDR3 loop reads CASSPGTGGNEQFF. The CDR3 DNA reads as TGTGCCAGCAGCCCCGGGACAGGGGGTAATGAGCAGTTCTTC.

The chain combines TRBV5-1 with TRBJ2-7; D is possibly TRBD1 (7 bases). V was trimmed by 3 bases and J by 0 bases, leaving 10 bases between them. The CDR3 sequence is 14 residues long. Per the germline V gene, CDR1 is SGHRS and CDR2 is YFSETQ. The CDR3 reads CASSWRDSSYEQYF. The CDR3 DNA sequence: TGCGCCAGCAGCTGGCGGGACAGCTCCTACGAGCAGTACTTC. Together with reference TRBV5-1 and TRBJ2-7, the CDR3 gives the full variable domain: KAGVTQTPRYLIKTRGQQVTLSCSPISGHRSVSWYQQTPGQGLQFLFEYFSETQRNKGNFPGRFSGRQFSNSRSEMNVSTLELGDSALYLCASSWRDSSYEQYFGPGTRLTVT.

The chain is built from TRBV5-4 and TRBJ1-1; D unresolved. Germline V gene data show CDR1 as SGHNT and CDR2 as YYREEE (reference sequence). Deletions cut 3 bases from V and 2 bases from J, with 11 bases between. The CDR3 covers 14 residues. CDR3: CASSSTPINTEAFF. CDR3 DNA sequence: TGTGCCAGCAGCTCAACACCCATTAACACTGAAGCTTTCTTT.